The rows below give T cell receptor beta chains drawn from one sample of a study of CD8 T cells in ankylosing spondylitis. TCRdb re-called the 5' RACE reads through MiXCR, storing one row per CDR3 protein. The table has 200,000 or so distinct CDR3 sequences, 15% to 20% seen once. The sample taken for sequencing was blood, either unsorted or a sorted T cell fraction (not recorded which). The receptors here all came from a male donor aged 5-30 years with ankylosing spondylitis or in good health (not recorded which). Both conserved end residues are part of each CDR3. D genes are given only for firm matches. Size is stated for part of the rows, as once, few or many counts, or as a class when the clone is expanded.

clone_size j_call d_call v_call cdr3_aa cdr3_nt
- TRBJ2-1 - TRBV29-1 CSVEGVVNEQFF TGCAGCGTGGAGGGAGTGGTCAATGAGCAGTTCTTC
many TRBJ2-1 - TRBV2 CASSSPETAIYNEQFF TGTGCCAGCAGTTCCCCCGAGACAGCCATTTACAATGAGCAGTTCTTC
few TRBJ2-3 TRBD1 TRBV5-6 CASSFRDRGWGTDTQYF TGTGCCAGCAGCTTCCGGGACAGGGGATGGGGCACAGATACGCAGTATTTT
many TRBJ2-4 - TRBV4-2 CASSQETVRAANIQYF TGTGCCAGCAGCCAAGAAACCGTCAGGGCGGCGAACATTCAGTACTTC
many TRBJ2-3 TRBD2 TRBV20-1 CSARDLLAGGTDTQYF TGCAGTGCTAGAGATTTGCTAGCGGGAGGCACAGATACGCAGTATTTT
- TRBJ2-1 TRBD2 TRBV7-8 CASSATSGLPQATNEQFF TGTGCCAGCAGCGCGACTAGCGGGTTACCTCAGGCAACCAATGAGCAGTTCTTC
many TRBJ1-4 - TRBV5-8 CASSFWQANEKLFF TGTGCCAGCAGCTTTTGGCAGGCTAATGAAAAACTGTTTTTT
- TRBJ2-3 - TRBV27 CASTPGGRIDTQYF TGTGCCAGCACCCCGGGTGGGAGAATAGATACGCAGTATTTT
many TRBJ2-1 - TRBV7-9 CASSLARAGIYNEQFF TGTGCCAGCAGCTTAGCGCGGGCAGGGATTTACAATGAGCAGTTCTTC
many TRBJ2-1 - TRBV20-1 CSASGGTSRSYNEQFF TGCAGTGCTAGCGGCGGTACGTCTCGCTCCTACAATGAGCAGTTCTTC
many TRBJ2-1 - TRBV20-1 CSATVRGGVPYNEQFF TGCAGTGCTACGGTTCGGGGCGGGGTGCCCTACAATGAGCAGTTCTTC
many TRBJ1-2 - TRBV6-5 CASRTRDKVYGYTF TGTGCCAGCAGGACCCGGGACAAAGTCTATGGCTACACCTTC
many TRBJ2-3 TRBD2 TRBV2 CASRGGGYRYF TGTGCCAGCCGGGGGGGAGGGTACAGATATTTT
- TRBJ1-5 - TRBV7-2 CASSLGAAERQPQHF TGTGCCAGCAGCTTAGGGGCAGCGGAGCGGCAGCCCCAGCATTTT
many TRBJ2-1 - TRBV20-1 CSATPTGTPYNEQFF TGCAGTGCTACGCCAACCGGGACCCCCTACAATGAGCAGTTCTTC
many TRBJ2-3 TRBD1 TRBV2 CATTRERQGPDTQYF TGTGCCACGACGAGGGAGAGACAGGGCCCAGATACGCAGTATTTT
many TRBJ1-5 TRBD1 TRBV19 CASRLTGVPNQPQHF TGTGCCAGTAGATTGACAGGGGTTCCCAATCAGCCCCAGCATTTT
- TRBJ2-7 - TRBV4-3 CASSGWGDTAQYF TGCGCCAGCTCTGGCTGGGGAGATACGGCGCAGTACTTC
many TRBJ2-2 TRBD1 TRBV12-3/TRBV12-4 CASSQTGGTGELFF TGTGCCAGCAGTCAGACAGGGGGCACCGGGGAGCTGTTTTTT
- TRBJ2-5 - TRBV4-3 CASRKGGSEETQYF TGCGCCAGCAGGAAAGGTGGCAGCGAAGAGACCCAGTACTTC
many TRBJ2-7 - TRBV5-1 CASSLTGTPGDEQYF TGCGCCAGCAGCTTGACGGGGACTCCAGGGGACGAGCAGTACTTC
once TRBJ2-3 TRBD1 TRBV20-1 CSARDRSSTDTQYF TGCAGTGCTAGGGACAGGAGCAGCACAGATACGCAGTATTTT
many TRBJ2-3 TRBD2 TRBV7-2 CASSQDSGRALTDTQYF TGTGCCAGCAGTCAAGATAGCGGGAGGGCCTTGACAGATACGCAGTATTTT
- TRBJ2-7 TRBD2 TRBV20-1 CSAVGLAGSYEQYF TGCAGTGCTGTGGGACTAGCGGGTTCCTACGAGCAGTACTTC
- TRBJ2-2 - TRBV7-2 CASSPLVNTGELFF TGTGCCAGCAGCCCCCTAGTGAACACCGGGGAGCTGTTTTTT
many TRBJ1-2 TRBD1 TRBV5-1 CASSLETGGAESYTF TGCGCCAGCAGCTTGGAGACAGGGGGCGCCGAATCCTACACCTTC
- TRBJ2-6 - TRBV20-1 CSARDRPVTVGANVLTF TGCAGTGCTAGAGATCGTCCAGTAACAGTGGGGGCCAACGTCCTGACTTTC
many TRBJ1-2 - TRBV12-3/TRBV12-4 CASSLALNLNYGYTF TGTGCCAGCAGTTTAGCGCTAAACCTTAACTATGGCTACACCTTC
many TRBJ2-1 - TRBV29-1 CSVTGRYYNEQFF TGCAGCGTCACAGGGCGCTACTACAATGAGCAGTTCTTC
many TRBJ2-5 - TRBV29-1 CSAQGSGRETQYF TGCAGCGCCCAAGGCAGCGGGCGGGAGACCCAGTACTTC
few TRBJ2-5 TRBD1 TRBV10-3 CAISADRGRETQYF TGTGCCATCAGTGCGGACAGGGGAAGAGAGACCCAGTACTTC
- TRBJ2-2 TRBD2 TRBV18 CASSSVLAGHTGELFF TGTGCCAGCTCATCCGTACTAGCGGGGCACACCGGGGAGCTGTTTTTT
many TRBJ2-4 - TRBV12-3/TRBV12-4 CASTSGDIQYF TGTGCCAGCACCAGCGGTGACATTCAGTACTTC
many TRBJ1-5 - TRBV4-1 CASSQPVGGSQPQHF TGCGCCAGCAGCCAACCAGTGGGGGGGAGCCAGCCCCAGCATTTT
many TRBJ2-2 TRBD2 TRBV18 CASSPLRRLAANTGELFF TGTGCCAGCTCACCCCTACGACGACTAGCGGCGAACACCGGGGAGCTGTTTTTT
few TRBJ1-4 - TRBV29-1 CSVSGRINEKLFF TGCAGCGTGTCCGGACGGATTAATGAAAAACTGTTTTTT
many TRBJ1-2 - TRBV12-3/TRBV12-4 CASNSRGGYTF TGTGCCAGCAATAGCCGGGGCGGCTACACCTTC
many TRBJ2-2 - TRBV7-8 CASSLVKAGELFF TGTGCCAGCAGCTTAGTCAAGGCCGGGGAGCTGTTTTTT
many TRBJ2-3 TRBD2 TRBV20-1 CSASFLAEILATQYF TGCAGTGCTAGCTTCCTAGCGGAGATCCTAGCTACGCAGTATTTT
many TRBJ2-1 - TRBV5-5 CASSSPGRNNEQFF TGTGCCAGCAGCTCTCCAGGGAGGAACAATGAGCAGTTCTTC
once TRBJ2-3 - TRBV6-6 CASSWDSTDTQYF TGTGCCAGCAGTTGGGACAGCACAGATACGCAGTATTTT
- TRBJ2-7 TRBD2 TRBV7-6 CASSSRSGTVSYEQYF TGTGCCAGCAGCTCCCGTAGCGGGACCGTCTCCTACGAGCAGTACTTC
- TRBJ1-1 - TRBV3-1 CASSQGGGWTEAFF TGTGCCAGCAGCCAAGGCGGGGGATGGACTGAAGCTTTCTTT
- TRBJ2-1 TRBD1 TRBV27 CASRSLDRVVYNEQFF TGTGCCAGCAGAAGCCTCGACAGGGTCGTTTACAATGAGCAGTTCTTC
- TRBJ2-1 - TRBV29-1 CSVISGHASF TGCAGCGTTATATCGGGACATGCCTCCTTC
many TRBJ1-1 TRBD1 TRBV2 CASRYFTGGIMNTEAFF TGTGCCAGCAGATACTTCACAGGGGGCATAATGAACACTGAAGCTTTCTTT
- TRBJ2-1 - TRBV15 CATASYNEQFF TGTGCCACCGCATCCTACAATGAGCAGTTCTTC
many TRBJ2-3 - TRBV10-3 CAISEGRSSTDTQYF TGTGCCATCAGTGAGGGCCGATCTAGCACAGATACGCAGTATTTT
many TRBJ1-1 - TRBV11-1 CASSFVMGGAFF TGTGCCAGCAGCTTCGTTATGGGGGGAGCTTTCTTT
few TRBJ2-3 - TRBV29-1 CRGHTDTQYF TGCAGGGGGCACACAGATACGCAGTATTTT
once TRBJ2-7 TRBD2 TRBV4-3 CASSQGLASGIETALNFYEQYF TGCGCCAGCAGCCAAGGACTGGCTAGCGGGATTGAAACCGCTCTCAACTTCTACGAGCAGTACTTC